Listed below are T cell receptor beta chains from one sample, sequenced in a study of T cells in Graves' hyperthyroidism and ophthalmopathy. Via MiXCR, TCRdb re-called the multiplex PCR reads, giving one row per CDR3 protein. This sample has about 200,000 distinct CDR3 sequences, with roughly a sixth found just once. The sequenced sample was blood. All receptors come from a woman aged 50 to 60 with Graves' hyperthyroidism. Both conserved end residues are part of each CDR3. The order of the fields is clone size, D gene, V gene, J gene, CDR3 protein, CDR3 DNA. D genes are given only for firm matches. The size field is filled for only some rows; it gives once, few, many or a size class.

size: many; D: .; V: TRBV6-1; J: TRBJ1-5; CDR3: CASSAVQPQHF; DNA: TGTGCCAGCAGTGCGGTTCAGCCCCAGCATTTT
size: many; D: .; V: TRBV5-1; J: TRBJ2-7; CDR3: CASSLLGDYEQYF; DNA: TGTGCCAGCAGCTTGCTCGGTGACTACGAGCAGTACTTC
size: many; D: TRBD1; V: TRBV7-7; J: TRBJ2-5; CDR3: CASSLGGQGATETQYF; DNA: TGTGCTAGCAGCTTAGGGGGACAGGGGGCCACAGAGACCCAGTACTTC
size: .; D: .; V: TRBV19; J: TRBJ2-1; CDR3: CATSIASLYNEQFF; DNA: TGTGCCACCAGTATAGCGTCACTCTACAATGAGCAGTTCTTC
size: many; D: .; V: TRBV7-9; J: TRBJ1-1; CDR3: CASSLEQGIVAFF; DNA: TGTGCCAGCAGCTTAGAACAGGGTATCGTAGCTTTCTTT
size: many; D: TRBD2; V: TRBV10-3; J: TRBJ2-5; CDR3: CAISESPLAGVEETQYF; DNA: TGTGCCATCAGTGAGTCACCGCTAGCGGGAGTGGAAGAGACCCAGTACTTC
size: .; D: TRBD1; V: TRBV7-3; J: TRBJ2-1; CDR3: CASSLRDRANEQFF; DNA: TGTGCCAGCAGCTTAAGGGACAGGGCCAATGAGCAGTTCTTC
size: few; D: TRBD2; V: TRBV20-1; J: TRBJ2-7; CDR3: CSATGTRWTYEQYF; DNA: TGCAGTGCTACCGGGACTAGATGGACCTACGAGCAGTACTTC
size: many; D: TRBD2; V: TRBV24-1; J: TRBJ2-1; CDR3: CATRGLAGNEQFF; DNA: TGTGCCACGCGGGGTCTAGCGGGCAATGAGCAGTTCTTC
size: few; D: TRBD2; V: TRBV27; J: TRBJ2-2; CDR3: CASSFSGLAGVGNTGELFF; DNA: TGTGCCAGCAGTTTCTCTGGACTAGCGGGAGTAGGGAACACCGGGGAGCTGTTTTTT
size: few; D: .; V: TRBV6-2/TRBV6-3; J: TRBJ2-3; CDR3: CASSYVFIDTQYF; DNA: TGTGCCAGCAGTTATGTCTTCATCGATACGCAGTATTTT
size: .; D: .; V: TRBV30; J: TRBJ2-1; CDR3: CAWSNNEQFF; DNA: TGTGCCTGGAGCAACAATGAGCAGTTCTTC
size: many; D: .; V: TRBV7-2; J: TRBJ2-1; CDR3: CASSLMGNEQFF; DNA: TGTGCCAGCAGCTTGATGGGTAATGAGCAGTTCTTC
size: many; D: .; V: TRBV11-2; J: TRBJ1-6; CDR3: CASSLVGRPSSPLHF; DNA: TGTGCCAGCAGCTTAGTGGGGAGGCCTAGTTCACCCCTCCACTTT
size: few; D: .; V: TRBV6-2/TRBV6-3; J: TRBJ1-1; CDR3: CASSYYVRTGNTEAFF; DNA: TGTGCCAGCAGTTACTACGTTCGCACAGGGAACACTGAAGCTTTCTTT
size: once; D: TRBD2; V: TRBV11-2; J: TRBJ2-3; CDR3: CASSGLAGGIDTQYF; DNA: TGTGCCAGCAGCGGACTAGCGGGAGGAATAGATACGCAGTATTTT
size: many; D: .; V: TRBV6-1; J: TRBJ1-2; CDR3: CASSVSRWQGQNYGYTF; DNA: TGTGCCAGCAGTGTATCTCGGTGGCAAGGACAAAACTATGGCTACACCTTC
size: many; D: .; V: TRBV12-3/TRBV12-4; J: TRBJ2-2; CDR3: CASSLTTDRGRGLFF; DNA: TGTGCCAGCAGTTTGACGACGGATAGGGGGAGGGGGCTGTTTTTT
size: few; D: .; V: TRBV6-5; J: TRBJ1-3; CDR3: CASSYSAGAGNTIYF; DNA: TGTGCCAGCAGTTACTCCGCAGGGGCGGGGAACACCATATATTTT
size: .; D: TRBD1; V: TRBV24-1; J: TRBJ1-2; CDR3: CATSESTGIPYGYTF; DNA: TGTGCCACCAGTGAATCGACAGGGATCCCCTATGGCTACACCTTC
size: many; D: TRBD1; V: TRBV24-1; J: TRBJ1-5; CDR3: CATSDSGGGYSNQPQHF; DNA: TGTGCCACCAGTGATTCAGGGGGCGGGTATAGCAATCAGCCCCAGCATTTT
size: few; D: .; V: TRBV30; J: TRBJ2-2; CDR3: CAWSVWGSGTGELFF; DNA: TGTGCCTGGAGTGTATGGGGCAGTGGGACCGGGGAGCTGTTTTTT
size: many; D: .; V: TRBV6-2/TRBV6-3; J: TRBJ2-6; CDR3: CASSSPRMSSGANVLTF; DNA: TGTGCCAGCAGTTCTCCCCGGATGAGCTCTGGGGCCAACGTCCTGACTTTC
size: many; D: .; V: TRBV11-2; J: TRBJ2-3; CDR3: CASSITRVGTDTQYF; DNA: TGTGCCAGCAGCATAACTAGAGTTGGAACAGATACGCAGTATTTT
size: .; D: TRBD2; V: TRBV20-1; J: TRBJ2-3; CDR3: CSAQHPRASGSLDTQYF; DNA: TGCAGTGCTCAACATCCTCGGGCTAGCGGGAGTCTTGATACGCAGTATTTT
size: many; D: TRBD1; V: TRBV11-3; J: TRBJ2-3; CDR3: CASSGQAILTDTQYF; DNA: TGTGCCAGCAGCGGACAGGCCATACTCACAGATACGCAGTATTTT
size: many; D: TRBD1; V: TRBV12-3/TRBV12-4; J: TRBJ1-1; CDR3: CASNLQGIEAFF; DNA: TGTGCCAGCAATTTACAGGGGATTGAAGCTTTCTTT
size: few; D: .; V: TRBV27; J: TRBJ1-4; CDR3: CASSLGGANEKLFF; DNA: TGTGCCAGCAGCCTAGGGGGGGCTAATGAAAAACTGTTTTTT
size: .; D: TRBD2; V: TRBV24-1; J: TRBJ2-3; CDR3: CATSDRLAASTDTQYF; DNA: TGTGCCACCAGTGATAGACTAGCGGCTAGCACAGATACGCAGTATTTT
size: many; D: TRBD1; V: TRBV15; J: TRBJ2-7; CDR3: CATSSGQGWEQYF; DNA: TGTGCCACCAGCAGCGGACAGGGCTGGGAGCAGTACTTC
size: many; D: .; V: TRBV5-6; J: TRBJ1-1; CDR3: CASSFRGAGGNTEAFF; DNA: TGTGCCAGCAGCTTCCGGGGGGCTGGGGGTAACACTGAAGCTTTCTTT
size: many; D: .; V: TRBV6-6; J: TRBJ2-7; CDR3: CASSYSIRSGSSPAVRDYEQYF; DNA: TGTGCCAGCAGTTACTCCATCCGATCGGGGTCCTCCCCGGCGGTTCGGGACTACGAGCAGTACTTC
size: many; D: .; V: TRBV12-3/TRBV12-4; J: TRBJ1-1; CDR3: CASSLNGGGEAFF; DNA: TGTGCCAGCAGTTTAAACGGGGGGGGTGAAGCTTTCTTT
size: many; D: TRBD1; V: TRBV7-6; J: TRBJ2-1; CDR3: CASSKTGSSYNEQFF; DNA: TGTGCCAGCAGCAAGACAGGGAGCTCCTACAATGAGCAGTTCTTC
size: many; D: TRBD1; V: TRBV20-1; J: TRBJ2-5; CDR3: CSARAPGTGTETQYF; DNA: TGCAGTGCTAGAGCCCCCGGGACAGGGACAGAGACCCAGTACTTC
size: many; D: TRBD1; V: TRBV29-1; J: TRBJ2-3; CDR3: CSLGTGLTDTQYF; DNA: TGCAGCTTAGGGACAGGACTCACAGATACGCAGTATTTT
size: few; D: TRBD2; V: TRBV30; J: TRBJ2-1; CDR3: CAWRATSGRAGNEQFF; DNA: TGTGCCTGGAGAGCGACTAGCGGGAGGGCCGGAAATGAGCAGTTCTTC
size: .; D: TRBD2; V: TRBV18; J: TRBJ2-5; CDR3: CASSPLTSGIETQYF; DNA: TGTGCCAGCTCACCACTGACTAGCGGGATCGAGACCCAGTACTTC
size: .; D: .; V: TRBV27; J: TRBJ1-1; CDR3: CASSPHRDLGTEAFF; DNA: TGTGCCAGCAGTCCACACCGGGACCTCGGGACTGAAGCTTTCTTT
size: many; D: .; V: TRBV20-1; J: TRBJ2-3; CDR3: CSESAPTDPDTQYF; DNA: TGCAGTGAGTCAGCACCCACCGACCCAGATACGCAGTATTTT
size: many; D: .; V: TRBV11-2; J: TRBJ1-2; CDR3: CASSPPGAGGYTF; DNA: TGTGCCAGCAGCCCCCCGGGGGCGGGTGGCTACACCTTC
size: many; D: .; V: TRBV3-1; J: TRBJ1-4; CDR3: CASSQGNWGHTGTNEKLFF; DNA: TGTGCCAGCAGCCAAGGAAATTGGGGACACACTGGGACTAATGAAAAACTGTTTTTT